Listed below are T cell receptor beta chains from one sample, sequenced in a study of OX40 agonist ivuxolimab in advanced cancers. The table came from immunoSEQ multiplex PCR; TCRdb's copy has only in-frame clones and leaves some out. Of tens of thousands of clones listed, roughly 80% are singletons. This material consisted of CD4+ or CD8+ T cells sorted from blood, taken in a trial of the OX40 agonist ivuxolimab. These receptors were obtained from an adult with an advanced solid tumor such as melanoma, head and neck, liver or kidney cancer. Both conserved end residues are part of each CDR3. A D gene is named only where the DNA matches it firmly. Part of the rows lack a size; the others show once, few, many or a class for expanded clones.

TRBV6-4,TRBJ1-6,-,-,TGTGCCAGCAGTGACTCAGGGTCACCCCTCCACTTT,CASSDSGSPLHF
TRBV7-7,TRBJ2-1,-,-,TGTGCCAGCAGCTTAGGGCTTAACAATGAGCAGTTCTTC,CASSLGLNNEQFF
TRBV7-2,TRBJ2-5,TRBD2,-,TGTGCCAGCAGCTTTAGTACTAGCGGGAGCTCAGAGACCCAGTACTTC,CASSFSTSGSSETQYF
TRBV7-8,TRBJ2-2,TRBD2,-,TGTGCCAGCAGCTTAGGTGCGGGAGGTAACACCGGGGAGCTGTTTTTT,CASSLGAGGNTGELFF
TRBV6-1,TRBJ2-7,-,-,TGTGCCAGCAGTGAAGTTGGCAGGGCGGCTACCGAGCAGTACTTC,CASSEVGRAATEQYF
TRBV2,TRBJ2-1,-,once,TGTGCCAGCAGAACCCTGACCCAGGCTGAGCAGTTCTTC,CASRTLTQAEQFF
TRBV5-1,TRBJ2-5,-,-,TGCGCCAGCAGCTTGAGGGCCAGCCCCCAAGAGACCCAGTACTTC,CASSLRASPQETQYF
TRBV19,TRBJ2-1,-,few,TGTGCCAGTCCTAGCGATTCCAATGAGCAGTTCTTC,CASPSDSNEQFF
TRBV28,TRBJ2-5,-,-,TGTGCCAGCAGTCCCCACGACTTGCAAGAGACCCAGTACTTC,CASSPHDLQETQYF
TRBV5-1,TRBJ2-3,-,-,TGCGCCAGCAGTCCGACCAGGGCGTCTGGTCCTCTAGGAGGCACAGATACGCAGTATTTT,CASSPTRASGPLGGTDTQYF
TRBV15,TRBJ1-3,-,-,TGTGCCACCAGCAGACTCATAAACCTCTCTGGAAACACCATATATTTT,CATSRLINLSGNTIYF
TRBV7-6,TRBJ2-3,TRBD2,once,TGTGCCAGCAGCTTGGGGCTAGCGGGAGGGAGCACAGATACGCAGTATTTT,CASSLGLAGGSTDTQYF
TRBV11-2,TRBJ2-1,TRBD1,few,TGTGCCAGCAGCCCCCGGGGGACAGGGGTTCAGAATGAGCAGTTCTTC,CASSPRGTGVQNEQFF
TRBV10-3,TRBJ2-7,TRBD2,-,TGTGCCAACGGACTAGCGGGAGTTGAGCAGTACTTC,CANGLAGVEQYF
TRBV19,TRBJ2-1,TRBD2,once,TGTGCCAGTAGTATACGGGTGGCTAGCGGGAGGGGTGAGCAGTTCTTC,CASSIRVASGRGEQFF
TRBV7-6,TRBJ2-1,-,-,TGTGCCAGCAGCTTAGCGGGAGACTCCTACAATGAGCAGTTCTTC,CASSLAGDSYNEQFF
TRBV5-1,TRBJ2-7,-,-,TGCGCCAGCAGCTTGGTGGGGACCAGTATCGACGAGCAGTACTTC,CASSLVGTSIDEQYF
TRBV12-5,TRBJ1-5,-,-,TGTGCTAGTGGCTACAATCAGCCCCAGCATTTT,CASGYNQPQHF
TRBV6-4,TRBJ2-3,-,few,TGTGCCAGCAGCCCGTCCCTGAGCACAGATACGCAGTATTTT,CASSPSLSTDTQYF
TRBV7-3,TRBJ2-1,-,many,TGTGCCAGCAGCTTGAACTCCTACAATGAGCAGTTCTTC,CASSLNSYNEQFF
TRBV19,TRBJ2-2,TRBD2,-,TGTGCCTCCTCTAGCGGGAGGGCCCCCACCGGGGAGCTGTTTTTT,CASSSGRAPTGELFF
TRBV6-1,TRBJ2-7,TRBD2,-,TGTGCCGGCAGTGAAAGACTAGCGGGAGTCCCGAAGAGCTCCTACGAGCAGTACTTC,CAGSERLAGVPKSSYEQYF
TRBV28,TRBJ2-3,-,-,TGTGCCAGCAGACTCAGCACAGATACGCAGTATTTT,CASRLSTDTQYF
TRBV7-9,TRBJ2-1,-,-,TGTGCCAGCAGCGGAGAGGTCCACAATGAGCAGTTCTTC,CASSGEVHNEQFF
TRBV28,TRBJ2-7,-,-,TGTGCCAGCAGTCTTGGTGGGAGTACCGTCGAGCAGTACTTC,CASSLGGSTVEQYF
TRBV5-1,TRBJ1-1,-,-,TGCGCCAGCAGCTTACAGGCTAACACTGAAGCTTTCTTT,CASSLQANTEAFF
TRBV5-4,TRBJ2-7,-,-,TGTGCCAGCAGCGGACAGTCCTACGAGCAGTACTTC,CASSGQSYEQYF
TRBV19,TRBJ1-5,TRBD1,-,TGTGCCAGTAGTACTCAGGGGGCCGGCAATCAGCCCCAGCATTTT,CASSTQGAGNQPQHF
TRBV28,TRBJ2-1,TRBD2,-,TGTGCCAGCGCCGGGACTAGTAACTACAATGAGCAGTTCTTC,CASAGTSNYNEQFF
TRBV19,TRBJ2-7,-,-,TGTGCCAGTAGTATCGATTGGCGGAGCAACCCCTACGAGCAGTACTTC,CASSIDWRSNPYEQYF
TRBV27,TRBJ1-1,TRBD1,-,TGTGCCACCGCGACAGGGGGAGGTACTGAAGCTTTCTTT,CATATGGGTEAFF
TRBV18,TRBJ2-1,TRBD2,once,TGTGCCAGCTCACCACCGCGGGCGGGAGCCGCACCTCAAGAGCAGTTCTTC,CASSPPRAGAAPQEQFF
TRBV28,TRBJ2-7,TRBD2,-,TGTGCCAGCATCGGGAGGACCTACGGCGAGCAGTACTTC,CASIGRTYGEQYF
TRBV11-2,TRBJ2-1,TRBD1,few,TGTGCCAGCAGCTTACGGACAGGGGCAGGTGAGCAGTTCTTC,CASSLRTGAGEQFF
TRBV15,TRBJ2-3,-,-,TGTGCCACCAGCAGAGTTAAAGGTTTAAGCACAGATACGCAGTATTTT,CATSRVKGLSTDTQYF
TRBV19,TRBJ1-5,-,-,TGTGCCAGTAAAATCCAGGAGGGGGTGCAGAATCAGCCCCAGCATTTT,CASKIQEGVQNQPQHF
TRBV5-1,TRBJ2-1,TRBD1,-,TGCGCCAGCAGAAGGGACAGGCGGGTGGGACCAGTTTACAATGAGCAGTTCTTC,CASRRDRRVGPVYNEQFF
TRBV14,TRBJ2-5,-,-,TGTGCCAGCAGCCAAGTGGATTTCGGTTACAGCCAAGAGACCCAGTACTTC,CASSQVDFGYSQETQYF
TRBV11-2,TRBJ2-7,-,-,TGTGCCAGCAGCTTAGGAAACGGCTACGAGCAGTACTTC,CASSLGNGYEQYF
TRBV11-1,TRBJ2-3,TRBD1,once,TGTGCCAGCAGCGGGACAGGCAGACTTACTAGCACAGATACGCAGTATTTT,CASSGTGRLTSTDTQYF
TRBV6-6,TRBJ2-1,TRBD1,-,TGTGCCAGCAAAAAACAGGGGCCCTACAATGAGCAGTTCTTC,CASKKQGPYNEQFF
TRBV19,TRBJ2-1,-,-,TGTGCCAGTAGCCGTGAAAGGGGTGAGCAGTTCTTC,CASSRERGEQFF
TRBV27,TRBJ1-2,-,-,TGTGCCAGCAGTTTGGCAGGGAGTGGCTACACCTTC,CASSLAGSGYTF
TRBV5-6,TRBJ2-7,TRBD2,-,TGTGCCAGCAGCTACCCGGGACTAGCCTACGAGCAGTACTTC,CASSYPGLAYEQYF
TRBV11-2,TRBJ2-1,-,-,TGTGCCAGCAGCTTCCTACGAGCCCCCAATGAGCAGTTCTTC,CASSFLRAPNEQFF
TRBV11-3,TRBJ1-5,-,-,TGTGCCAGCAGCTTAGGAGGGACCAGCAATCAGCCCCAGCATTTT,CASSLGGTSNQPQHF
TRBV5-6,TRBJ2-3,TRBD2,once,TGTGCCAGCAGCTTGGTCGCGGGAGGGCCTCGGGCAGATACGCAGTATTTT,CASSLVAGGPRADTQYF
TRBV29-1,TRBJ2-3,-,-,TGCAGCGTTGAAGTGGCCAGATTCACAGATACGCAGTATTTT,CSVEVARFTDTQYF